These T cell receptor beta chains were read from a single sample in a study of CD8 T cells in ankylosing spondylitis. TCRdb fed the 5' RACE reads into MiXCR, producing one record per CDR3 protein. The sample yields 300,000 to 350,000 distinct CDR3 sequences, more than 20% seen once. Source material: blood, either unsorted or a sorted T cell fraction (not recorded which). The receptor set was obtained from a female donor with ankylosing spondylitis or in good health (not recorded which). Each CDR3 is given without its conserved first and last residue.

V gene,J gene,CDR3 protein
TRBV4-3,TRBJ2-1,ASSLTQVNEQF
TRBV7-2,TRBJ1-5,ASSPGGFPNQPQH
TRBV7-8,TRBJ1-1,ASSRTRETEAF
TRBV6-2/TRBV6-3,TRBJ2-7,ASSYPLLSGTFYEQY
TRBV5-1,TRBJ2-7,ASSLVSSGSSYEQY
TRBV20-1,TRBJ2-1,SAKGPRDKFMISSYNEQF
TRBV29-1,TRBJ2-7,SVRLQGGTYEQY
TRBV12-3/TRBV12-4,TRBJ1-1,ASSLGHGNTEAF
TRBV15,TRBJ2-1,ATSRERYNEQF
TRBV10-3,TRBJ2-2,AIAGGENTGELF
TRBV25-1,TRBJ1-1,ASSALKNTEAF
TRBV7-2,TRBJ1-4,ASSLSRGREKLF
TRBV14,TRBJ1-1,ASAGFTEAF
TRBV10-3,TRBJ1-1,ATLKDRVNTEAF
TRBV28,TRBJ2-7,ASTLRRALSHYEQY
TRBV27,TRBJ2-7,ASSVAGAGEQY
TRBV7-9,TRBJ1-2,ASSLVGSSST
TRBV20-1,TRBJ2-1,TRPGLAGPLCKFYEQF
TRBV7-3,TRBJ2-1,ASSPTGTPSNEQF
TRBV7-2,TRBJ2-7,ASSLEPGAYEQY
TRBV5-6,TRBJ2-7,ASSPTGFSEQY
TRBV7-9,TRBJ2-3,ASSPRGTDTQY
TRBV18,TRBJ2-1,ASSPGVKREAREQF
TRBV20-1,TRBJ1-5,SARDREGFVQPQH
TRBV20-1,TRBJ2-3,CFCPLAGVGRGTDTQY
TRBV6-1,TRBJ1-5,ASRRGTGIQSNQPQH
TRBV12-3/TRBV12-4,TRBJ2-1,ASSSGRQEQF
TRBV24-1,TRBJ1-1,ATRDSNTEAF
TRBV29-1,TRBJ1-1,SVGRGTEAF
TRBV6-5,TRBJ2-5,ASSYSSGLEY
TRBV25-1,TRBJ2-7,ASSERPGPSYEQY
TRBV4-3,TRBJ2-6,ASSQEVGQGVYTGANVLT
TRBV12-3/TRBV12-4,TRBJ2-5,ASAIQETQY
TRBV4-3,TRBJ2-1,ASSQAGGAYNEQF
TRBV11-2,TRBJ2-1,ASRMSGRSSYNEQF
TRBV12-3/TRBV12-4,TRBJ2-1,ASSLPTHTHNEQF
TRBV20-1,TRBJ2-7,SARADRGAHEQY
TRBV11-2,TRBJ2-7,ASSHPPGNFYEQY
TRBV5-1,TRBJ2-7,ASSWGQGKGEQY
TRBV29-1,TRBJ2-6,SVGGAGQGVSGANVLT
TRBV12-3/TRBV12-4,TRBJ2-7,ASSIRDSYSYEQY
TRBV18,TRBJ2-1,ASSPFTSGSTNEQF
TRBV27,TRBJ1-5,ASRVLATDQPQH
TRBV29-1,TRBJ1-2,SVGDGYGYT
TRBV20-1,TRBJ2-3,SARVSDVSTDTQY
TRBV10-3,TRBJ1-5,AISGGEWPQH
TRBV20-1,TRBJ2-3,SVVGLAGGTDTQY
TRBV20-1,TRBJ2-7,SARRGVSYEQY
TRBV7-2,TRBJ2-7,ASSLPGGTGDEQY